Listed here are 10 T cell receptor beta chains from one sample, sequenced in a study of cytomegalovirus exposure and HLA in healthy donors. Measured with immunoSEQ multiplex PCR; TCRdb has only the in-frame clones, and not every one. The table includes 150,000 to 160,000 clones, 85% to 90% detected once. Sequencing was performed on PBMCs. All receptors come from a human donor in good health.

This clone turned up a few times. V is TRBV6-4 and J is TRBJ2-3; D is possibly TRBD2 (6 bases). This CDR3 contains 16 residues. Germline CDR1 MRHNA, CDR2 SNTAGT. Trimming cost V 6 bases and J 5 bases, with 21 bases left between them. CDR3 sequence (DNA): TGTGCCAGCAGCCCCCTGAATCGGGGGTCGTTAGATACGCAGTATTTT. Amino acid sequence: CASSPLNRGSLDTQYF.

This clone was seen a handful of times. This chain's CDR3 is CASSGSYGNEQFF. CDR3 nucleotide sequence: TGTGCCAGCAGCGGGAGCTATGGCAATGAGCAGTTCTTC. The V call is TRBV7-2, the J call TRBJ2-1, with a possible D match to TRBD2 (5 bases). This CDR3 comprises 13 residues. Looked up from germline, CDR1 is SGHTA and CDR2 is FQGNSA. V shed 5 bases and J shed 6 bases, with 11 bases lying between them.

The rearrangement uses TRBV5-8 and TRBJ1-5, with D tentatively TRBD1 (5 bases). CDR3 size: 17 residues. V was shortened by 0 bases and J by 5 bases, with 18 bases between the two germline ends. Germline V CDR1 and CDR2: SGHTS, YDEGEE. CDR3 amino acids: CASSLVGFVSGHQPQHF. The DNA for the CDR3 is TGTGCCAGCAGCTTGGTCGGTTTTGTGTCAGGGCATCAGCCCCAGCATTTT.

The rearrangement joins TRBV7-3 to TRBJ2-3; 8 bases map to TRBD1. Germline-derived CDR1 and CDR2 are SGHTA and FQGTGA. The J segment lost 2 bases and the V segment lost 5 bases, leaving 6 bases of the junction unmatched. CDR3 length equals 15 residues. The CDR3 DNA reads TGTGCCAGCAGCCAAACAGGGGGGCCCACAGATACGCAGTATTTT. This sequence encodes CASSQTGGPTDTQYF.

Only a few counts were recorded for this clone. The genes are TRBV27 and TRBJ1-5; D is possibly TRBD1 (6 bases). Trimming removed 8 bases from V and 3 bases from J, with 11 bases in between. CDR1 is MNHEY and CDR2 is SMNVEV in the germline V gene (reference sequence). The CDR3 is 13 residues long. The CDR3 bases are TGTGCCAGCTCACAGGGATTCAATCAGCCCCAGCATTTT. This codes for CASSQGFNQPQHF.

The chain couples TRBV5-1 to TRBJ1-5, with D tentatively TRBD1 (5 bases). Trimming removed 0 bases from V and 2 bases from J, with 12 bases in between. Germline-derived CDR1 and CDR2 are SGHRS and YFSETQ. CDR3 length: 16 amino acids. This CDR3 is CASSLGLGGGNQPQHF. In DNA form, the CDR3 reads TGCGCCAGCAGCTTGGGTCTCGGGGGTGGCAATCAGCCCCAGCATTTT.

The V and J genes are TRBV7-2 and TRBJ2-7; D perhaps matches TRBD2 (6 bases). The CDR3 sequence is 13 residues long. The germline CDR1 and CDR2 sequences are SGHTA and FQGNSA. Trimming took 5 bases from V and 6 from J, leaving 14 bases between them. The chain's CDR3 is CASSGTPGGEQYF. The CDR3 DNA reads as TGTGCCAGCAGCGGGACTCCCGGGGGCGAGCAGTACTTC.

The chain recombines TRBV7-6 with TRBJ2-7; the D gene is possibly TRBD1 (5 bases). There are 15 residues in the CDR3. V was clipped by 0 bases and J by 3 bases, with 12 bases between them. Germline CDR1 SGHVS, CDR2 FNYEAQ. The CDR3 coding sequence is TGTGCCAGCAGCTTAGCGCCCCAGGGTGGCTACGAGCAGTACTTC. Protein: CASSLAPQGGYEQYF.

This clone was seen only once. This CDR3 reads CASSRGQGIWAYEQYF. DNA for the CDR3: TGCGCCAGCAGCCGTGGACAGGGCATTTGGGCCTACGAGCAGTACTTC. This chain links TRBV5-1 with TRBJ2-7; 8 nucleotides agree with TRBD1. Germline V gene sequence: CDR1 SGHRS, CDR2 YFSETQ. This CDR3 comprises 16 residues. V trimming: 4 bases; J trimming: 2 bases; junction bases outside the gene matches: 11.

The rearrangement joins TRBV6-1 to TRBJ2-5, with 10 positions matching TRBD2. In germline, CDR1 is MNHNS, CDR2 SASEGT. V was clipped by 7 bases and J by 4 bases; unmatched bases: 9. CDR3 size: 15 residues. The CDR3 here is CASNQGQREGETQYF. CDR3 coding DNA: TGTGCCAGCAATCAAGGGCAGCGGGAGGGAGAGACCCAGTACTTC.